The T cell receptor (beta chain) under discussion was sequenced for a study of cytomegalovirus exposure and HLA in healthy donors. Study observations and caveats: A list of approximately 160 TCR beta chains associated with cytomegalovirus was given. TCR association rates varied by HLA locus in a later analysis, with DRB1 highest and HLA-C lowest.

A few counts support this clone. Antigen unknown. The PCR contained 60 Vbeta and 13 Jbeta primers. TCRdb keeps only in-frame clones here, not all; method: immunoSEQ multiplex PCR. Found here are 90,000 to 140,000 clones, around 73% of them singletons; the top ten hold 1.3%. Germline assignment: CDR1 SGHRS and CDR2 YFSETQ. V was shortened by 4 bases and J by 4 bases, with 14 bases between the two germline ends. The CDR3 sequence is 14 residues long. These donors counted as nominally healthy when sampled, but unrecorded immune exposures were likely. The TCR was taken from a man aged 30-40 years in good health and CMV-seronegative. Sample: PBMCs. The genes are TRBV5-1 and TRBJ1-1; D uncertain. CDR3 region: CASSHGGEGTEAFF. The CDR3, as DNA: TGCGCCAGCAGCCATGGCGGGGAGGGCACTGAAGCTTTCTTT.